This record concerns one T cell receptor (beta chain) sequence. The source of the sample is a study of blood T cell repertoires in COVID-19. Study-wide context: Acute and convalescent COVID-19 specimens originated in the United States, Italy and Spain.

Clinical history as reported by participants underpinned cohort assignment. Two negative PCRs, clearance, or symptom resolution characterized the recovered Cohort 3 donors. Under the authors' procedure: It was from reference gene primer amplification that nucleated cell counts were estimated. Method: immunoSEQ multiplex PCR; TCRdb's copy keeps in-frame clones and lacks some. From that table come the V and J calls and clone size; the DNA was used to work out D and trimming. The sample lists about 200,000 clones; 84% were seen once. The CDR3 sequence is 15 residues long. Germline V gene data show CDR1 as MNHEY and CDR2 as SMNVEV (reference sequence). With V trimmed by 2 bases and J by 10 bases, 10 bases remained unmatched.

This receptor was taken from a middle-aged man who had recovered from COVID-19. The V and J genes are TRBV27 and TRBJ1-4, with 7 bases lining up with TRBD1. The specimen was PBMCs or T cells enriched from blood (not recorded which). The CDR3 loop reads CASSLNRQGEGKLFF. The CDR3 DNA reads as TGTGCCAGCAGTTTAAATAGACAGGGAGAGGGAAAACTGTTTTTT. The entire variable domain, with the rest obtained from reference TRBV27 and TRBJ1-4, is as follows: EAQVTQNPRYLITVTGKKLTVTCSQNMNHEYMSWYRQDPGLGLRQIYYSMNVEVTDKGDVPEGYKVSRKEKRNFPLILESPSPNQTSLYFCASSLNRQGEGKLFFGSGTQLSVL.